This T cell receptor beta chain came from a study of cytomegalovirus exposure and HLA in healthy donors (dated by TCRdb to 2016 to 2017). Regarding the complete study: According to an earlier analysis of a few hundred of the donors, 150 million to 200 million T cells yielded some 110 million unique TCR beta sequences and roughly 280 Gb of sequence data. Approximately 330 gigabases of sequencing data and approximately 91 million unique TCR sequences made up an early release that covered approximately 650 HLA-typed donors. Of the 300 to 450 genotyped donors, 70% to 90% were placed in the genetic ancestry cluster associated with self-reported Caucasian donors. The study aimed to test whether signatures of past pathogen exposure could be identified by cataloging public T cell receptors. The study used immunosequencing to profile the T cell repertoires of about 670 subjects and linked those repertoires to cytomegalovirus serostatus. A separate validation cohort of roughly 120 different subjects was used in addition to the roughly 700-subject first cohort. High-throughput TCR immunosequencing, statistical association of individual TCRs with disease status, and machine learning were combined to predict cytomegalovirus infection status. In a later analysis, previously published TCR beta repertoires from fewer than 750 donors were re-analyzed and high-resolution HLA genotyping was added so that TCR occurrence patterns could be studied. In the later analysis, no new phenotypic data were used to find candidate immune exposures; instead, reliance was placed on TCR beta sequences and their occurrence across donors. An earlier analysis of several hundred of the donors used high-throughput TCR beta sequencing to judge whether each TCR beta V gene segment behaved as functional or pseudogenic. Donor age, sex, ethnicity and CMV serostatus were collected together with the repertoire data. A later genetic analysis took genome-wide SNP genotypes for about 55% of the 666 donors and used that subset as a discovery cohort. Every discovery cohort repertoire had been produced on one sequencing platform. HLA typing covered class I and class II loci at four-digit resolution. The number of donors typed differed by locus, with roughly 620-630 for A, B, C, DRB1 and DQB1, roughly 520 for DQA1, approximately 570 for DPA1, and some 440 for DPB1. Because of strong linkage in the cohort, a few DR-DQ haplotypes were treated as single units for association and clustering. Among 300 to 500 genotyped donors of the cohort, an average of about 240,000 unique TCR beta nucleotide sequences was sequenced per donor, of which approximately 18% were non-productive.

The cohort was made up of 666 healthy bone marrow donors. Cohort members were all nominally healthy when sampled, although unrecorded immune exposures were likely present. The donor tested CMV seronegative and was one of the 352 seronegative cohort members. A peripheral blood sample was provided by each donor, and peripheral blood mononuclear cells were used for TCR beta sequencing. Genomic DNA extraction from the blood cell samples was performed with the Qiagen DNeasy Blood Extraction Kit. Library creation used the immunoSEQ multiplex PCR assay. For the multiplex PCR, a mixture combining 60 forward primers for TCR Vbeta segments and 13 reverse primers for TCR Jbeta segments was used. A multiplex PCR assay on genomic DNA amplified the CDR3 region of rearranged TCR beta genes. On the Illumina HiSeq System, the amplified TCR beta libraries were sequenced as 87-base-pair reads. The original pipeline was this. In a later analysis, 77 million or so unique TCR beta chains were counted across the 650 to 750 repertoires, and approximately 9.9 million of these chains were shared by at least two donors. A nearest-neighbor algorithm error-corrected the raw reads and collapsed the reads into unique sequences, merging closely related sequences to remove PCR and sequencing errors. To assign V, D and J gene segments, CDR3 sequences were aligned to IMGT reference sequences. For a sequence to be retained, at least a six-nucleotide match to both a V gene segment and a J gene segment was required. Rearrangements were classified as productive when the CDR3 lacked stop codons and remained in frame with V and J, and all other rearrangements were classified as non-productive. CDR3 was defined by IMGT convention, running from the second conserved V-encoded cysteine to the conserved J-encoded phenylalanine. In an earlier analysis of around 540 of the donors, sequences lacking an unambiguous match to a single V gene segment were excluded. In an earlier analysis of around 600 of the donors, V segments were called functional above 56.7% productive rearrangements and were called segregating when the between-donor standard deviation exceeded 5%. A statistical classification framework was built for diagnosing cytomegalovirus status from the catalog of TCR beta chain sequences. A later analysis assigned V and J genes by comparing TCR nucleotide sequences with IMGT/GENE-DB human TR gene sequences. Using the TCRdist pipeline, a later analysis assigned CDR3 sequences along with most-parsimonious VDJ recombination scenarios. In a later analysis, every TCR beta chain was defined by the combination of its CDR3 amino acid sequence and its V-gene family, and reads without a unique V-gene family were dropped. A later analysis removed roughly 590 highly shared, low-generation-probability nucleotide sequences to deal with suspected cross-contamination and a sequencing artifact. A later analysis calculated a clonal expansion index for each public chain from normalized within-repertoire ranks of inferred template counts. In a later analysis, generation probabilities were computed with a VDJ recombination model fitted to out-of-frame rearrangements, and the resulting probabilities were checked against IGoR. In a later analysis, TCR-TCR, TCR-HLA and TCR-CMV co-occurrence was scored with hypergeometric tests, and a repertoire-size bias correction was applied to TCR pairs. False discovery rates were estimated in a later analysis by permuting HLA or CMV assignments 20 times. A later analysis grouped co-occurring TCRs with DBSCAN, adding TCRdist sequence similarity when clustering within HLA-allele-positive subsets. Co-occurrence clustering excluded repertoires with fewer than 30,000 or more than 120,000 public chains, plus five with anomalous nucleotide sharing. TCRdb re-hosts the immuneACCESS table, in-frame sequences only. Its copies lack some clones; in the studies checked, an unresolved V gene accounts for under half of them, and the cause for the rest is not known. V, J and clone size are taken as reported in that table, and D and trimming were inferred from the DNA itself. The sample contains fewer than 150,000 clones, around 80% of them found a single time. Together, the top ten hold 2% to 2.5% of the sample.

Points on this clone: It has no known antigen specificity. No much larger clone is present one base from it, and per-base qualities are unavailable.

The germline V and J ends show losses of 0 bases and 0 bases respectively, and no gene match explains 7 bases of the junction. The germline V gene yields SGHRS for CDR1 and YFSETQ for CDR2. The cysteine opens and the phenylalanine closes a CDR3 of 17 amino acids. The kept DNA is CDR3 alone, 51 bases in frame from the first base. Study-wide conclusions, independent of this receptor: In the study, approximately 160 TCR beta chains were listed as associated with cytomegalovirus. HLA typing was unavailable for some donors at each locus, so association tests used only the typed subset. In a later analysis, more than 15,000 TCR beta sequences were associated with specific HLA alleles at a false discovery rate of 0.05. It was suggested by the authors that the approach could potentially be generalized to other disease states and immunological phenotypes. Most TCR sequences were seen in very few donors, while some public TCRs were found in many individuals. In a later analysis, HLA-associated TCR beta chains showed more clonal expansion and lower generation probabilities than non-associated chains that were equally common. Correlated functional status among segregating V segments might be attributable to linkage disequilibrium, but an unknown experimental factor could not be ruled out. In a later analysis, most CMV-associated TCR beta chains were found to appear HLA-restricted, with HLA associations seemingly driven largely by CMV exposure. Strong co-occurrence of HLA alleles, especially DR and DQ, made assigning TCR associations to individual alleles difficult. A further reported finding was that TCR beta sequences accurately predicted the HLA-A and HLA-B alleles for most subjects in the first cohort. Cytomegalovirus status was reported to be diagnosed by the classifier with high specificity and sensitivity in both the original and validation cohorts. According to a later genetic analysis, donors in an Asian-associated ancestry cluster had fewer N-insertions in productive TCRs than the approximately 650-donor mean. According to a later analysis, parvovirus B19, influenza, CMV and Epstein-Barr virus appeared linked to several top co-occurrence clusters. A later genetic analysis associated a missense DCLRE1C variant with V-gene and J-gene trimming of TCR beta chains, and an independent cohort replicated the association. CMV serostatus was the only immune exposure information available for the cohort. Some IMGT-functional V segments, including TRBV6-2 and TRBV6-3, could not be distinguished by the 87-base-pair reads and were therefore excluded. An earlier analysis of around 500 of the donors showed that most TCR beta V segments appeared in productive rearrangements either about 90% or about 30% of the time, which broadly matched IMGT annotations. In a later analysis, TCR association rates were found to vary across HLA loci, with the most associated TCRs seen for DRB1 alleles and the fewest for HLA-C alleles. A cluster of highly shared sequence variants was judged likely to be a technical artifact of the sequencing pipeline. The earlier analysis of nearly 600 of the donors excluded around 17 rarely observed V segments, including chromosome 9 orphons, because counts were too low. In this cohort, only TCR beta chains were sequenced, and detectable features were limited by the absence of alpha or paired-chain data. Sequencing depth was assumed to be roughly uniform across donors in the presence/absence analyses, though that assumption may not hold. In vitro tests confirmed that a few of the cytomegalovirus-associated TCR beta chains recognize cytomegalovirus antigens.

This TCR derives from a man aged 25 to 40 in good health and CMV-seronegative. The sequencing sample was made of PBMCs. The chain couples TRBV5-1 to TRBJ2-3, with 7 junctional bases fitting TRBD2. In nucleotides, the sequence is TGCGCCAGCAGCTTGGTTCGGGGAGCGGGGAGCACAGATACGCAGTATTTT. The resulting protein is CASSLVRGAGSTDTQYF.